The T cell receptor (beta chain) described here comes from a study of blood T cell repertoires in COVID-19. About the study: Donors in the United States, Italy and Spain gave samples during acute or convalescent COVID-19. Nucleic acid was either cDNA or gDNA, and it came from T cells, B-cell-depleted T cells, or PBMCs.

The authors' processing: Using reference gene primer amplification, nucleated cell counts were estimated. Sequenced by immunoSEQ multiplex PCR; TCRdb stores in-frame clones only, minus some. From that table come the V and J calls and clone size; the DNA was used to work out D and trimming. The sample has 200,000 to 250,000 clones; about four fifths are singletons. The CDR3 runs to 15 residues. Trimming removed 2 bases from V and 8 bases from J; junction bases left unmatched: 3. In germline, CDR1 is LNHNV, CDR2 YYDKDF (reference sequence). A single count supports this clone. The sequence came from a middle-aged woman with acute or convalescent COVID-19. What was sequenced was peripheral blood. The chain links TRBV15 to TRBJ1-6; TRBD1 aligns across 10 bases. Here the CDR3 DNA reads TGTGCCACCAGCAGACCGGGACAGGGGCATTCACCCCTCCACTTT. It specifies CATSRPGQGHSPLHF.